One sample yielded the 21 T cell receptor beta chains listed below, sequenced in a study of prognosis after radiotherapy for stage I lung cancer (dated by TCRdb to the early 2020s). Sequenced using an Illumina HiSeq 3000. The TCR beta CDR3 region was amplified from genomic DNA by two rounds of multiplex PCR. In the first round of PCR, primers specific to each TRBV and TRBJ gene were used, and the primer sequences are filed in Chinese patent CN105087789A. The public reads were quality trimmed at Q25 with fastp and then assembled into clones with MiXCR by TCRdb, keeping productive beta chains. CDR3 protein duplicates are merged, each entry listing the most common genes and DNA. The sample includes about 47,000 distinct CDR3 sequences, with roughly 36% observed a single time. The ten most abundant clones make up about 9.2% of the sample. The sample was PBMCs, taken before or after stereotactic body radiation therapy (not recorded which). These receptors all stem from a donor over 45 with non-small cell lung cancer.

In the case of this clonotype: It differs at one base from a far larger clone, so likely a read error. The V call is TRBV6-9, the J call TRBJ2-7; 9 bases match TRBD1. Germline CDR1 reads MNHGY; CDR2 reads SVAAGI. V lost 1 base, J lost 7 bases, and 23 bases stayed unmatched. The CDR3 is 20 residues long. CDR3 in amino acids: CASSYYAPGQGTQSPWEQYF. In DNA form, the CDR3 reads TGTGCCAGCAGTTATTATGCCCCGGGACAGGGCACCCAGTCCCCTTGGGAGCAGTACTTC.

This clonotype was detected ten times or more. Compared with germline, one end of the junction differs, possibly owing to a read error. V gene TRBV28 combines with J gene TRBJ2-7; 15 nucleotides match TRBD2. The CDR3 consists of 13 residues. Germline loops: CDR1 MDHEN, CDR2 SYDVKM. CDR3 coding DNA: TGTGCCAGCGGGGGACTAGCGGGAGGATTCAAGGACTTC. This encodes CASGGLAGGFKDF.

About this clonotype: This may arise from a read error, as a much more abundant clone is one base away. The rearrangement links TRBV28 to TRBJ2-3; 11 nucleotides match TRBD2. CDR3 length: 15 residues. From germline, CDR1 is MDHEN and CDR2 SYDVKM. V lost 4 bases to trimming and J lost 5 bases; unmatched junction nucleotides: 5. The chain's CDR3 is CASSWGTSGLDTQYF. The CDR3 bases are TGTGCCAGCAGTTGGGGGACTAGCGGATTAGATACGCAGTATTTT.

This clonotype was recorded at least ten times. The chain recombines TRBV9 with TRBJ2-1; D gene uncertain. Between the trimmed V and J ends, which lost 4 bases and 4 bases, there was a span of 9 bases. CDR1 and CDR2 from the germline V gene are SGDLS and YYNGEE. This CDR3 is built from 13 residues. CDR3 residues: CASSPRPYNEQFF. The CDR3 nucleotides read TGTGCCAGCAGCCCTCGACCTTACAATGAGCAGTTCTTC.

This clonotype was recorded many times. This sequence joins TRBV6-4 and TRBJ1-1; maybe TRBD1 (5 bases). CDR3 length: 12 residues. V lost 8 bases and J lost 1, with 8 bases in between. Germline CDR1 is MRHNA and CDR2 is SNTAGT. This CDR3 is CASGQGNTEAFF. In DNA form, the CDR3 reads TGTGCCAGCGGTCAGGGGAACACTGAAGCTTTCTTT.

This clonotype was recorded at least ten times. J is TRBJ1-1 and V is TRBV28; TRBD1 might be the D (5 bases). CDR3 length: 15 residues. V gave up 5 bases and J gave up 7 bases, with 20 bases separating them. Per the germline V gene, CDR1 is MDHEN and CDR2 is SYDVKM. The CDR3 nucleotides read TGTGCCAGCAGTAACCAGGGCGGGTATTCAATTGAAGCTTTCTTT. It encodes CASSNQGGYSIEAFF. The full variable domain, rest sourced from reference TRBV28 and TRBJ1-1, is DVKVTQSSRYLVKRTGEKVFLECVQDMDHENMFWYRQDPGLGLRLIYFSYDVKMKEKGDIPEGYSVSREKKERFSLILESASTNQTSMYLCASSNQGGYSIEAFFGQGTRLTVV.

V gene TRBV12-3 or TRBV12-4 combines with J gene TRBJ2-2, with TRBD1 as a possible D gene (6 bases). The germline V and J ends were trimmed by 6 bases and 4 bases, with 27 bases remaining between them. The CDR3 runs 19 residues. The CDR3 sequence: CASSPPHGTPFLLTGELFF. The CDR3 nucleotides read TGTGCCAGCAGCCCTCCCCACGGGACACCTTTCCTTCTCACCGGGGAGCTGTTTTTT.

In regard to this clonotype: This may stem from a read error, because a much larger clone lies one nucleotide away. The CDR3 here is CSAIEGGGDIHEQYF. The CDR3 nucleotides are TGCAGTGCTATTGAGGGGGGGGGGGACATCCACGAGCAGTACTTC. This chain joins TRBV20-1 and TRBJ2-7; D possibly corresponds to TRBD2 (7 bases). This CDR3 comprises 15 residues. CDR1 and CDR2 (germline): DFQATT, SNEGSKA (reference sequence). Between the trimmed V and J ends, which lost 4 bases and 5 bases, there was a span of 21 bases.

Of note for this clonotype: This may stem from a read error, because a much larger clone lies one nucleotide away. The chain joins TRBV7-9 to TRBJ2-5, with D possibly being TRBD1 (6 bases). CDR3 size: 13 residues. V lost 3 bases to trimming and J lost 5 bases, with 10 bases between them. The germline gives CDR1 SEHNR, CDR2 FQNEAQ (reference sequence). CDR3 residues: CASSLYRGETQYF. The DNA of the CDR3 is TGTGCCAGCAGCTTGTATAGGGGGGAGACCCAGTACTTC.

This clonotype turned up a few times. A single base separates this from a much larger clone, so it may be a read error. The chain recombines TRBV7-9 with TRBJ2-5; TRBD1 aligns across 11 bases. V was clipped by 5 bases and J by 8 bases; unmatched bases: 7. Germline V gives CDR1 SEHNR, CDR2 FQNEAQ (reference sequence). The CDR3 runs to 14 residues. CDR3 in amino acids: CASSKDRGRDTQYF. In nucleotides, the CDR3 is TGTGCCAGCAGCAAGGACAGGGGGCGAGATACCCAGTACTTC.

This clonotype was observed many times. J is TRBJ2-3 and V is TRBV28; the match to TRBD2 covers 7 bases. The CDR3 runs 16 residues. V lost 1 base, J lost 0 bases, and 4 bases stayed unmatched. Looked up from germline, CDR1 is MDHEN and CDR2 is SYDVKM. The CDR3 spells CASSLSPSGSTDTQYF. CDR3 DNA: TGTGCCAGCAGTTTATCCCCTAGCGGAAGCACAGATACGCAGTATTTT.

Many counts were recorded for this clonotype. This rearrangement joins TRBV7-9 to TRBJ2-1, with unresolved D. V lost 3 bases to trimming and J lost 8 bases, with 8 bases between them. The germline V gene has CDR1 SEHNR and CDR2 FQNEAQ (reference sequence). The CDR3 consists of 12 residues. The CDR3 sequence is CASSFVRDEQFF. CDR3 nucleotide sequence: TGTGCCAGCAGCTTCGTCCGGGATGAGCAGTTCTTC.

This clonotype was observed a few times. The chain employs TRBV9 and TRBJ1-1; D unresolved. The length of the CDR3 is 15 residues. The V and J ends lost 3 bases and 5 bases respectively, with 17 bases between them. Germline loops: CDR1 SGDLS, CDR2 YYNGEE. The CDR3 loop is CASSGPRLGRTEAFF. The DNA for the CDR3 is TGTGCCAGCAGCGGACCCCGGCTCGGGAGGACTGAAGCTTTCTTT.

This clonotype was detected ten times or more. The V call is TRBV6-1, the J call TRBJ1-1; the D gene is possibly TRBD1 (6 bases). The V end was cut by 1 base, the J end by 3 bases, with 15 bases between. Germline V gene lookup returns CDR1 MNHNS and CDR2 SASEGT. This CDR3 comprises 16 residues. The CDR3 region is CASSEGGRGRYTEAFF. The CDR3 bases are TGTGCCAGCAGTGAAGGTGGCAGGGGAAGGTACACTGAAGCTTTCTTT.

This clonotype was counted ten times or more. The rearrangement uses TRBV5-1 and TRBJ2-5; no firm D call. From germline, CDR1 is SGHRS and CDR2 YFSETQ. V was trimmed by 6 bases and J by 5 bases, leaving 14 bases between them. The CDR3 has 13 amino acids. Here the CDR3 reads CASTIGFGETQYF. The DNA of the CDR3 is TGCGCCAGCACCATTGGGTTTGGGGAGACCCAGTACTTC.

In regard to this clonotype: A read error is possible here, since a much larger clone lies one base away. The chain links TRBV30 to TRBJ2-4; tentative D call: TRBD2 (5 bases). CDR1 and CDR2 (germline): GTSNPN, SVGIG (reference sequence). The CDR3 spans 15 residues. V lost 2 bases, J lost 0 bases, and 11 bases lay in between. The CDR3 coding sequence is TGTGCCTGGAGTTCCAGCGGTCTAGCCAAAAACATTCAGTACTTC. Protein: CAWSSSGLAKNIQYF.

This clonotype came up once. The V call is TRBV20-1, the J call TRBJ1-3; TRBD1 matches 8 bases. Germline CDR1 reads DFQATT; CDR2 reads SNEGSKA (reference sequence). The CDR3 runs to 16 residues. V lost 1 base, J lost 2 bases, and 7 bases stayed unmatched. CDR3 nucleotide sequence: TGCAGTGCTAGAGTCCCGGGACAGGCGGCTGGAAACACCATATATTTT. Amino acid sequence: CSARVPGQAAGNTIYF.

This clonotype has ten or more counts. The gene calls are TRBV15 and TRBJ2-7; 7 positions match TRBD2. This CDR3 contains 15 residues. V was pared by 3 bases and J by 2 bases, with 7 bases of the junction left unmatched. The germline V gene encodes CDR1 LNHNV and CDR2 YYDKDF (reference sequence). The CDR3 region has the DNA TGTGCCACCAGCAGGGAGGCGGGAGCGACCTACGAGCAGTACTTC. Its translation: CATSREAGATYEQYF.

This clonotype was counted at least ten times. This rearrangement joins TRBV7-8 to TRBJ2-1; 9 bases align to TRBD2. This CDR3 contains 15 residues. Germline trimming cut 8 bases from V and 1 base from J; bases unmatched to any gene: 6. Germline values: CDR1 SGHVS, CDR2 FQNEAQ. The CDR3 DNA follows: TGTGCCAGCGGCCAGCGGGAGGCGTCCTACAATGAGCAGTTCTTC. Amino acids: CASGQREASYNEQFF.

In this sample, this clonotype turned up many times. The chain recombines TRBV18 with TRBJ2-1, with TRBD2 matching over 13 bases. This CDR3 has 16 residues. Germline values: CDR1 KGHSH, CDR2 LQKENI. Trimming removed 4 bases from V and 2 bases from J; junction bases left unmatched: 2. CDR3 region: CASSRGLAGTYNEQFF. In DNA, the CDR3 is TGTGCCAGCTCACGGGGACTAGCGGGGACCTACAATGAGCAGTTCTTC.

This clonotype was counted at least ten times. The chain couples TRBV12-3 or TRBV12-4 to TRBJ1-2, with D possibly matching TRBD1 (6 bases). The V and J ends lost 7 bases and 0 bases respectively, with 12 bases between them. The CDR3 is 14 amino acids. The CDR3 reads CASNIRGANYGYTF. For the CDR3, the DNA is TGTGCCAGCAATATCAGGGGAGCTAACTATGGCTACACCTTC.